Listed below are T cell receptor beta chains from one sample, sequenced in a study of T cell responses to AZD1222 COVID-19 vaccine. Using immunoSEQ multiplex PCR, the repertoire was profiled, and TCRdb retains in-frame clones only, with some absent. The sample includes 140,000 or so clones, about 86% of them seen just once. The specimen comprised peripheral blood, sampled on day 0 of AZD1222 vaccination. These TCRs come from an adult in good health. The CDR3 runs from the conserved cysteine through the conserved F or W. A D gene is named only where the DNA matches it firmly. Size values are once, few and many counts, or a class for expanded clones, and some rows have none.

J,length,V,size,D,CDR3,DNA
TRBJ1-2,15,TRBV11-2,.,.,CASSLNQHRNYGYTF,TGTGCCAGCAGCTTAAACCAACACCGGAATTATGGCTACACCTTC
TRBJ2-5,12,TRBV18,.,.,CASSEHQETQYF,TGTGCCAGCTCGGAACATCAAGAGACCCAGTACTTC
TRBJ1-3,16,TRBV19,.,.,CASSMSGIHSGNTIYF,TGTGCCAGTAGTATGTCCGGAATCCACTCTGGAAACACCATATATTTT
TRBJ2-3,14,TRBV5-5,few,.,CASSPDPRLDTQYF,TGTGCCAGCAGCCCCGACCCCCGTTTGGATACGCAGTATTTT
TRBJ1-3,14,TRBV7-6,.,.,CASSLEFKGDTIYF,TGTGCCAGCAGCTTAGAATTCAAGGGAGACACCATATATTTT
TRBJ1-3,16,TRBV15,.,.,CATTPLRGAGGNTIYF,TGTGCCACCACCCCTCTAAGGGGGGCGGGTGGAAACACCATATATTTT
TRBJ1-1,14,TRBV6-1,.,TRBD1,CASSENRGNTEAFF,TGTGCCAGCAGTGAAAACAGGGGTAACACTGAAGCTTTCTTT
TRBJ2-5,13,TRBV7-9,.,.,CASSLASRETQYF,TGTGCCAGCAGCTTAGCCTCCAGGGAGACCCAGTACTTC
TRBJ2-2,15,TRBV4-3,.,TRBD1,CASSLGQGALGELFF,TGCGCCAGCAGCCTTGGACAGGGGGCTTTAGGGGAGCTGTTTTTT
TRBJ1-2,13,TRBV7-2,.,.,CASSLGQADGYTF,TGTGCCAGCAGCTTAGGACAGGCTGATGGCTACACCTTC
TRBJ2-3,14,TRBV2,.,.,CASSEALSADTQYF,TGTGCCAGCAGTGAAGCGCTTTCGGCGGATACGCAGTATTTT
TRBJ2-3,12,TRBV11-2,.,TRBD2,CASSLWTSDPNF,TGTGCCAGCAGCTTATGGACTAGCGATCCCAATTTT
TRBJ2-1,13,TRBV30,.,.,CAWSLSSYNEQFF,TGTGCCTGGAGCCTTAGCTCCTACAATGAGCAGTTCTTC
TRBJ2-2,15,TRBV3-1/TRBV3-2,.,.,CASSQRGFGTGELFF,TGTGCCAGCAGCCAGAGGGGGTTCGGCACCGGGGAGCTGTTTTTT
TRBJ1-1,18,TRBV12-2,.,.,CASRLVSDRVRLRTEAFF,TGTGCAAGTCGCTTAGTGTCGGACAGGGTAAGGCTGAGGACTGAAGCTTTCTTT
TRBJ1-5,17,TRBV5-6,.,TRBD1,CASSLGRGGYSNQPQHF,TGTGCCAGCAGCTTGGGCAGGGGGGGATATAGCAATCAGCCCCAGCATTTT
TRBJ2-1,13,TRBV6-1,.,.,CASSEDGANEQFF,TGTGCCAGCAGTGAAGACGGGGCCAATGAGCAGTTCTTC
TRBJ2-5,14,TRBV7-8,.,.,CASSLGTPQETQYF,TGTGCCAGCAGCTTAGGGACGCCCCAAGAGACCCAGTACTTC
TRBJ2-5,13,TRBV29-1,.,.,CSVRGGGQETQYF,TGCAGCGTTAGGGGCGGCGGACAAGAGACCCAGTACTTC
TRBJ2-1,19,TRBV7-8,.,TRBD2,CASSLAALAGGPGYNEQFF,TGTGCCAGCAGCTTAGCCGCCCTAGCGGGAGGGCCGGGTTACAATGAGCAGTTCTTC
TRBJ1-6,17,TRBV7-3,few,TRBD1,CASSLEPFGQGNSPLHF,TGTGCCAGCAGCTTAGAACCCTTTGGACAGGGGAATTCACCCCTCCACTTT
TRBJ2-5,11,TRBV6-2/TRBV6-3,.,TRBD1,CASSHGQGDHF,TGTGCCAGCAGCCACGGACAGGGGGATCACTTC
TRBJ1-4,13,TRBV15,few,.,CATSRGLNEKLFF,TGTGCCACCAGCAGAGGGTTAAATGAAAAACTGTTTTTT
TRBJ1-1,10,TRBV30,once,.,CASADSEAFF,TGTGCCTCCGCGGACAGTGAAGCTTTCTTT
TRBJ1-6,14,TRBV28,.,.,CASRRLWSNSPLHF,TGTGCCAGCAGGCGACTTTGGAGTAATTCACCCCTCCACTTT
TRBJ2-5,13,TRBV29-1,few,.,CSVLGWPEETQYF,TGCAGCGTATTAGGGTGGCCCGAAGAGACCCAGTACTTC
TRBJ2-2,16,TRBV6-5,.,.,CASSSWRGEGSGELFF,TGTGCCAGCAGTTCGTGGAGGGGGGAGGGATCCGGGGAGCTGTTTTTT
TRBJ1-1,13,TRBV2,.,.,CANSEDRNTEAFF,TGTGCCAACAGCGAGGACAGGAACACTGAAGCTTTCTTT
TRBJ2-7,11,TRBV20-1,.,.,CSGGPDYEQYF,TGCAGTGGGGGCCCGGATTACGAGCAGTACTTC
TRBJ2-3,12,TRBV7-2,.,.,CASSTYTDTQYF,TGTGCCAGCAGCACCTACACAGATACGCAGTATTTT
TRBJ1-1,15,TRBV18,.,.,CASSPTTVLNTEAFF,TGTGCCAGCTCACCAACTACCGTACTGAACACTGAAGCTTTCTTT
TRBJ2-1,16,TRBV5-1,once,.,CASSLARNLRYNEQFF,TGCGCCAGCAGCTTGGCCCGAAATTTGCGGTACAATGAGCAGTTCTTC
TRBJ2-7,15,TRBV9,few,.,CASSVAAAEVYEQYF,TGTGCCAGCAGCGTAGCTGCAGCGGAAGTGTACGAGCAGTACTTC
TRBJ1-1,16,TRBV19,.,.,CASSWQPFEPFAEAFF,TGTGCCAGTAGCTGGCAGCCCTTCGAGCCCTTTGCTGAAGCTTTCTTT
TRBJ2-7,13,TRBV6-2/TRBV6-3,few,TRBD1,CASSYDRGYEQYF,TGTGCCAGCAGTTACGACAGGGGGTACGAGCAGTACTTC
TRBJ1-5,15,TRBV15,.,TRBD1,CASRDRGKGNQPQHF,TGTGCCTCCCGGGACAGGGGAAAGGGCAATCAGCCCCAGCATTTT
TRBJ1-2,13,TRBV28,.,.,CASSSGTYGGYTF,TGTGCCAGCAGTTCCGGGACATATGGTGGCTACACCTTC
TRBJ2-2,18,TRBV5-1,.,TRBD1,CASSLGKARGLGTGELFF,TGCGCCAGCAGCTTGGGGAAGGCCAGGGGGCTTGGCACCGGGGAGCTGTTTTTT
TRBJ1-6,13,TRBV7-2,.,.,CASSLQGDSPLHF,TGTGCCAGCAGCTTACAGGGCGATTCACCCCTCCACTTT
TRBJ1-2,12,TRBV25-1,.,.,CASSGGFGGYTF,TGTGCCAGCAGTGGCGGTTTCGGGGGCTACACCTTC
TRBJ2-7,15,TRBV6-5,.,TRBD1,CASNGITGGSYEQYF,TGTGCCAGCAATGGGATTACAGGGGGTTCCTACGAGCAGTACTTC
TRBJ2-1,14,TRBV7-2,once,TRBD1,CAARGDRAGNEQFF,TGTGCCGCCCGCGGGGACAGGGCGGGGAATGAGCAGTTCTTC
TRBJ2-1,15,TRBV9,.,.,CASSVGGRDGAEQFF,TGTGCCAGCAGCGTAGGTGGACGGGATGGGGCTGAGCAGTTCTTC
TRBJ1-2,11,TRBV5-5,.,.,CASSQEYGYTF,TGTGCCAGCAGCCAAGAGTATGGCTACACCTTC
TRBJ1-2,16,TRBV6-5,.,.,CASSYLIRGSSYGYTF,TGTGCCAGCAGTTATTTGATACGGGGGAGTAGCTATGGCTACACCTTC
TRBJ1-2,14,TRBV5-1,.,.,CASNVQGGDYGYTF,TGCGCCAGCAATGTGCAGGGTGGTGACTATGGCTACACCTTC
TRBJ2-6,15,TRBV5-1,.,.,CASSLGQVGANVLTF,TGCGCCAGCAGCTTGGGGCAGGTTGGGGCCAACGTCCTGACTTTC